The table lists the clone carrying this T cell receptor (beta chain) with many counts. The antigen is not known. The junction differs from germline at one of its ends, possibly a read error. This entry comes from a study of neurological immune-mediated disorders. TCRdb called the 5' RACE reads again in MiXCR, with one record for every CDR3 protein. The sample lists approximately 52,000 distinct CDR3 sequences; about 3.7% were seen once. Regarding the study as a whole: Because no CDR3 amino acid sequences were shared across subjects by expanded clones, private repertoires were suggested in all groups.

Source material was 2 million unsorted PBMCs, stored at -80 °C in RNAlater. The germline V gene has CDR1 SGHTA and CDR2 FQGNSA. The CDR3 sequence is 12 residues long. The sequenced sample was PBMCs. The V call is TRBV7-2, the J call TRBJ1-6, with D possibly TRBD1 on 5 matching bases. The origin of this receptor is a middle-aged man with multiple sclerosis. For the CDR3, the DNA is TGTGCCAGCAGCTACGGGACCGCATCCCTCAACTTT. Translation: CASSYGTASLNF.